Sequencing of this T cell receptor (beta chain) was carried out in a study of T-cell reconstitution after alpha-beta-depleted transplantation in children. This CDR3 comprises 13 residues. The V gene lost 2 bases and the J gene lost 7 bases, with 12 bases spanning the gap. Germline V lookup: CDR1 KGHSH, CDR2 LQKENI. Researchers prepared the TCRbeta library using unique molecular identifiers, the study reports. From the PCR reads, TCRdb called clonotypes with MiXCR, one entry per CDR3 protein. The sample lists over 550,000 distinct CDR3 sequences; roughly 10% were seen once. This TCR derives from a human donor who donated a stem cell graft to a child with acute myeloid leukemia. This chain links TRBV18 with TRBJ2-7; D is unclear. The sample was PBMCs from the stem cell graft donor, taken from the stem cell graft. The CDR3 coding sequence is TGTGCCAGCTCACCAAACTCTTATACAGAGCAGTACTTC. It is translated as CASSPNSYTEQYF.